This record covers a single T cell receptor beta chain. This sample stems from a study of blood T cell repertoires in COVID-19. Germline assignment: CDR1 GTSNPN and CDR2 SVGIG (reference sequence). CDR3 size: 14 residues. Trimming at V came to 4 bases and at J to 2 bases, leaving 6 bases not matched to a gene. Source study methods: Estimation of nucleated cell counts was performed using reference gene primer amplification. Data came from immunoSEQ multiplex PCR; TCRdb stores just in-frame clones and leaves some out. V and J calls and clone size are given by that table; D and trimming were obtained from the DNA. This table holds 200,000 to 300,000 clones, approximately 90% found once.

Sequencing was performed on PBMCs or T cells enriched from blood (not recorded which). This TCR was recovered from a man aged 40-50 years who had recovered from COVID-19. V is TRBV30 and J is TRBJ1-2, with 8 positions matching TRBD1. In DNA, the CDR3 is TGTGCCTGGATTACCGGGACAGGAAACTATGGCTACACCTTC. Encoded protein: CAWITGTGNYGYTF.